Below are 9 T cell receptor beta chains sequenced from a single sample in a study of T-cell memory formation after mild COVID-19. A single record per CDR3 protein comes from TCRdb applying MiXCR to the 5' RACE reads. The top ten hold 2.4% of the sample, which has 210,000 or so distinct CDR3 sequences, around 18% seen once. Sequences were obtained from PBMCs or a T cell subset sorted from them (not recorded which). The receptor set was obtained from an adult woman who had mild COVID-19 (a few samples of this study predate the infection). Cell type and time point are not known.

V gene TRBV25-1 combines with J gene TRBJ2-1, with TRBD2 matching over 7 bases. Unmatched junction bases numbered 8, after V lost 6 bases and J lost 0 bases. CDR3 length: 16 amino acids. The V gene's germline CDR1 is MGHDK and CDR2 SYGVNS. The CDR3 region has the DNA TGTGCCAGCAGCGAGGCGGGGAGGGGCTCCTACAATGAGCAGTTCTTC. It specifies CASSEAGRGSYNEQFF. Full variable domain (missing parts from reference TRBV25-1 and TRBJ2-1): EADIYQTPRYLVIGTGKKITLECSQTMGHDKMYWYQQDPGMELHLIHYSYGVNSTEKGDLSSESTVSRIRTEHFPLTLESARPSHTSQYLCASSEAGRGSYNEQFFGPGTRLTVL.

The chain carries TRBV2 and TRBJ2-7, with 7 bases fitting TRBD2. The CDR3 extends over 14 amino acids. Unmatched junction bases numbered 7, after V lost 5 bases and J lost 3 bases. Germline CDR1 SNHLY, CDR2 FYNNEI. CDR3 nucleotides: TGTGCCAGCAGTCCTGGGACTAACCGCTACGAGCAGTACTTC. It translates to CASSPGTNRYEQYF.

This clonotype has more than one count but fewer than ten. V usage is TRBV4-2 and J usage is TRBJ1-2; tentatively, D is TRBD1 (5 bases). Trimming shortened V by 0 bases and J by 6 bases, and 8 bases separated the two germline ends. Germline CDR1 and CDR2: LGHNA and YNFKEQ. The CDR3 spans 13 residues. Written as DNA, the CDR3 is TGTGCCAGCAGCCAAGATATAGGGGATGGCTACACCTTC. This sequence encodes CASSQDIGDGYTF.

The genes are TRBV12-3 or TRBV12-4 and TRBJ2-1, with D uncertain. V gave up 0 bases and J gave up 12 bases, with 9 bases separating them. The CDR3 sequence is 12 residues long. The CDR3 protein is CASSLAIGPQFF. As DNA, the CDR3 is TGTGCCAGCAGTTTAGCGATCGGGCCGCAGTTCTTC.

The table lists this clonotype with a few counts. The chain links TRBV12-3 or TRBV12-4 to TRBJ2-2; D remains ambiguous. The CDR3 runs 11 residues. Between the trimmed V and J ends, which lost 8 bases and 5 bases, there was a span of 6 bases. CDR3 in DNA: TGTGCCAGCGTCCTTACCGGGGAGCTGTTTTTT. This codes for CASVLTGELFF.

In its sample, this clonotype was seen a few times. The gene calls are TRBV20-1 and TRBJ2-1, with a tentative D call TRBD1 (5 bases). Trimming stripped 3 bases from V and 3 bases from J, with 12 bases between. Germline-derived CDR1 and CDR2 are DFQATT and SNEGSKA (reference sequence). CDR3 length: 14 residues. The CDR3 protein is CSASPRQGYNEQFF. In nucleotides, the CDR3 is TGCAGTGCTAGCCCCCGTCAGGGCTACAATGAGCAGTTCTTC.

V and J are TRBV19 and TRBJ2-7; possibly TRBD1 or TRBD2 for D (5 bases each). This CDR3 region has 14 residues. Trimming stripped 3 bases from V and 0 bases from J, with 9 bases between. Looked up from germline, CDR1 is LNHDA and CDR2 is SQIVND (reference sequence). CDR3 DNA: TGTGCCAGTAGTATCGGGACCAGCTCCTACGAGCAGTACTTC. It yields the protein CASSIGTSSYEQYF. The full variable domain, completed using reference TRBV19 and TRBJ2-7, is DGGITQSPKYLFRKEGQNVTLSCEQNLNHDAMYWYRQDPGQGLRLIYYSQIVNDFQKGDIAEGYSVSREKKESFPLTVTSAQKNPTAFYLCASSIGTSSYEQYFGPGTRLTVT.

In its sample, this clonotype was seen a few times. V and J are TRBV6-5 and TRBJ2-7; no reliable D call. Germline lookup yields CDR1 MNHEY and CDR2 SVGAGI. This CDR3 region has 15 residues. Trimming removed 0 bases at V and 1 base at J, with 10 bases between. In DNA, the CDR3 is TGTGCCAGCAGTTACTCGATTTGGCAGTCCTACGAGCAGTACTTC. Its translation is CASSYSIWQSYEQYF.

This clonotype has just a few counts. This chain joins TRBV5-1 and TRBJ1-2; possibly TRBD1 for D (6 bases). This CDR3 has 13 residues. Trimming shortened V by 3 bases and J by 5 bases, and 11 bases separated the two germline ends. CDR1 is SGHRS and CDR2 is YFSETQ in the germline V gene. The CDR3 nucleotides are TGCGCCAGCAGCTCGGAGGGGACATATGGCTACACCTTC. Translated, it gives CASSSEGTYGYTF.